These 12 T cell receptor beta chains came from one sample sequenced in a study of blood T cell repertoires in COVID-19. Profiled with immunoSEQ multiplex PCR; TCRdb holds only in-frame clones, not every one. In the table there are 210,000 or so clones, over 75% of which are singletons. Sequenced: peripheral blood. These receptors all come from a man in his forties with active or convalescent COVID-19.

The chain uses TRBV5-5 and TRBJ2-1, with a weak D call TRBD1 (5 bases). CDR3 length equals 13 residues. Germline V gene lookup returns CDR1 SGHKS and CDR2 YYEKEE (reference sequence). Trimming pared 0 bases from V and 8 bases from J, leaving 9 bases between. CDR3 loop: CASSLAGPDEQFF. The CDR3, as DNA: TGTGCCAGCAGCTTGGCAGGGCCTGATGAGCAGTTCTTC.

The rearrangement joins TRBV5-4 to TRBJ1-1; D gene ambiguous. Germline V gene lookup returns CDR1 SGHNT and CDR2 YYREEE (reference sequence). This CDR3 has 12 residues. Trimming took 9 bases from V and 4 from J, leaving 13 bases between them. Written as DNA, the CDR3 is TGTGCCACCACCGAGTCCGGCACTGAAGCTTTCTTT. Translation: CATTESGTEAFF.

This chain uses TRBV11-2 with TRBJ2-2, with D hard to call. Trimming shortened V by 7 bases and J by 1 base, and 13 bases separated the two germline ends. CDR1 and CDR2 from the germline V gene are SGHAT and FQNNGV. CDR3 length: 15 amino acids. CDR3 sequence: CASNKVPRNTGELFF. The DNA for the CDR3 is TGTGCCAGCAACAAAGTCCCCCGGAACACCGGGGAGCTGTTTTTT.

The rearrangement links TRBV6-5 to TRBJ1-4; D is unclear. The ends were cut back, 4 bases at V and 4 bases at J, with 10 bases in the middle. CDR1 is MNHEY, CDR2 SVGAGI, per germline. The CDR3 spans 14 residues. CDR3 sequence (DNA): TGTGCCAGCAGTTCCGTGCCTAGTAATGAAAAACTGTTTTTT. The encoded protein is CASSSVPSNEKLFF.

The chain employs TRBV28 and TRBJ2-2, with D hard to call. CDR1 and CDR2 (germline): MDHEN, SYDVKM. Trimming stripped 3 bases from V and 6 bases from J, with 8 bases between. The CDR3 sequence is 13 residues long. CDR3 in amino acids: CASSLGESGELFF. The CDR3 DNA reads TGTGCCAGCAGTTTGGGCGAATCCGGGGAGCTGTTTTTT.

The chain combines TRBV5-6 with TRBJ1-5; D is ambiguous. The V end was cut by 4 bases, the J end by 3 bases, with 17 bases between. The V gene's germline CDR1 is SGHDT and CDR2 YYEEEE. This CDR3 contains 16 residues. CDR3 sequence (DNA): TGTGCCAGCAGCCTGTACGTCGGGCGGGTCAATCAGCCCCAGCATTTT. Translation gives CASSLYVGRVNQPQHF.

V usage is TRBV18 and J usage is TRBJ2-3, with TRBD2 as a possible D gene (5 bases). Trimming took 3 bases from V and 0 from J, leaving 16 bases between them. The CDR3 has 17 residues. Germline lookup yields CDR1 KGHSH and CDR2 LQKENI. In DNA, the CDR3 is TGTGCCAGCTCACCCACCGTGGGTAGCGCGAGCACAGATACGCAGTATTTT. Its translation: CASSPTVGSASTDTQYF.

J is TRBJ2-7 and V is TRBV5-8, with 8 bases fitting TRBD2. Germline CDR1 SGHTS, CDR2 YDEGEE. With 4 bases clipped from V and 7 bases from J, the junction kept 13 bases outside the gene matches. This CDR3 contains 15 residues. The CDR3 loop reads CASSLATSGLGEQYF. The CDR3 nucleotides read TGTGCCAGCAGCCTTGCTACTAGCGGCCTAGGGGAGCAGTACTTC.

The chain couples TRBV28 to TRBJ1-2, with a possible D match to TRBD1 (6 bases). The germline V gene has CDR1 MDHEN and CDR2 SYDVKM. Trimming removed 6 bases from V and 4 bases from J, with 21 bases in between. The CDR3 is 16 residues long. The CDR3 nucleotides read TGTGCCAGCAGCCAAAGGGCCGGGACAACGTCCTATGGCTACACCTTC. Translated: CASSQRAGTTSYGYTF.

The J gene is TRBJ1-2, the V gene TRBV30; D might be TRBD1 (5 bases). Germline assignment: CDR1 GTSNPN and CDR2 SVGIG (reference sequence). This CDR3 spans 11 amino acids. V was shortened by 4 bases and J by 8 bases, with 11 bases between the two germline ends. CDR3 in DNA: TGTGCCTGGACAGGGAATGGCGGCTACACCTTC. Residues: CAWTGNGGYTF. The full variable domain, its missing parts supplied by reference TRBV30 and TRBJ1-2, is SQTIHQWPATLVQPVGSPLSLECTVEGTSNPNLYWYRQAAGRGLQLLFYSVGIGQISSEVPQNLSASRPQDRQFILSSKKLLLSDSGFYLCAWTGNGGYTFGSGTRLTVV.

The J gene is TRBJ2-3, the V gene TRBV18; 11 bases agree with TRBD2. Unmatched junction bases numbered 10, after V lost 1 base and J lost 4 bases. CDR1 is KGHSH, CDR2 LQKENI, per germline. The CDR3 runs to 18 residues. The CDR3 nucleotides read TGTGCCAGCTCACCACGTGGTAGCGGGGGGGTACCACCAGATACGCAGTATTTT. Its protein product is CASSPRGSGGVPPDTQYF.

The V and J genes are TRBV25-1 and TRBJ1-4; 11 bases map to TRBD1. The ends lost 3 bases at V and 3 bases at J; junction bases unmatched: 3. This CDR3 comprises 16 residues. CDR1 is MGHDK and CDR2 is SYGVNS in the germline V gene. CDR3 sequence reads: CASSEDRGLANEKLFF. CDR3 DNA sequence: TGTGCCAGCAGTGAGGACAGGGGGCTGGCTAATGAAAAACTGTTTTTT.